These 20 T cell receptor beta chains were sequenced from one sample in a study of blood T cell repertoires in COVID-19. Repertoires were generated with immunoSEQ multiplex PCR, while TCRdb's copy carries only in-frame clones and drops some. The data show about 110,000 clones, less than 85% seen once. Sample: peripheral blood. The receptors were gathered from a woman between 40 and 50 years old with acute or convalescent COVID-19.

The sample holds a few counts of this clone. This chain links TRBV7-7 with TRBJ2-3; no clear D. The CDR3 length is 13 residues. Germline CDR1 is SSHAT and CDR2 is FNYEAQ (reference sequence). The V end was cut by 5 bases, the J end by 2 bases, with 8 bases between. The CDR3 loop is CASSQSYTDTQYF. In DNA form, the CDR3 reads TGTGCCAGCAGCCAGTCTTACACAGATACGCAGTATTTT.

CDR3 residues: CASSFSDMNTEAFF. CDR3 nucleotide sequence: TGTGCCAGCAGCTTTTCGGACATGAACACTGAAGCTTTCTTT. V usage is TRBV11-2 and J usage is TRBJ1-1, with D possibly being TRBD1 (5 bases). Germline V gene lookup returns CDR1 SGHAT and CDR2 FQNNGV. V lost 3 bases, J lost 0 bases, and 8 bases lay in between. The CDR3 sequence is 14 residues long.

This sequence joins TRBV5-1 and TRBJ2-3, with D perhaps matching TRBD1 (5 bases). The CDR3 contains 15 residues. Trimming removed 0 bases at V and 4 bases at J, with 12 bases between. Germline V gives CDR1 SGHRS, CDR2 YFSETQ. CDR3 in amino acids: CASSLGWGTADTQYF. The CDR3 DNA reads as TGCGCCAGCAGCTTGGGCTGGGGCACTGCAGATACGCAGTATTTT. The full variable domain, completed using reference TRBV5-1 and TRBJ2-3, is KAGVTQTPRYLIKTRGQQVTLSCSPISGHRSVSWYQQTPGQGLQFLFEYFSETQRNKGNFPGRFSGRQFSNSRSEMNVSTLELGDSALYLCASSLGWGTADTQYFGPGTRLTVL.

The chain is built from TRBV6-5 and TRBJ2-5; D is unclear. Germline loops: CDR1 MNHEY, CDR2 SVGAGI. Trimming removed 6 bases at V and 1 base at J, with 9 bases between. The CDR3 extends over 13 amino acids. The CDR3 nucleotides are TGTGCCAGCAGCCCGAGCATCCAAGAGACCCAGTACTTC. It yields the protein CASSPSIQETQYF.

CDR3 nucleotide sequence: TGTGCCAGCAGTTCCGGGACAGGGCTCCGCTATGGCTACACCTTC. Protein: CASSSGTGLRYGYTF. The chain joins TRBV6-5 to TRBJ1-2, with 9 nucleotides matching TRBD1. In germline, CDR1 is MNHEY, CDR2 SVGAGI. The CDR3 totals 15 residues. J was trimmed by 4 bases and V by 4 bases; bases with no gene match: 7.

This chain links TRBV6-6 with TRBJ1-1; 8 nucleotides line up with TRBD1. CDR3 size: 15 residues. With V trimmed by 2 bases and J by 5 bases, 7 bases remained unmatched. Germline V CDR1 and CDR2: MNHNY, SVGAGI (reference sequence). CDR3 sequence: CASSYPGQGWTEAFF. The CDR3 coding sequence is TGTGCCAGCAGTTACCCCGGACAGGGTTGGACTGAAGCTTTCTTT.

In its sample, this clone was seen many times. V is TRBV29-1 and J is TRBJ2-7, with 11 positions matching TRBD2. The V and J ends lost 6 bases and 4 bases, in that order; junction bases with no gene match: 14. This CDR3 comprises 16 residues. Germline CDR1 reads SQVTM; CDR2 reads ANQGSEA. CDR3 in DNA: TGCAGCGTCGGACCAACGGGGGCTAGCGGGGGGTACGAGCAGTACTTC. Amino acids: CSVGPTGASGGYEQYF.

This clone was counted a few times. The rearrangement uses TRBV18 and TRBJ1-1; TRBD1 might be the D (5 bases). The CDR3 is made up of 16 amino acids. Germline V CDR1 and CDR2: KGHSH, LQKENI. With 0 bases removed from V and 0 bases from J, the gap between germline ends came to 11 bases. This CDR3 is CASSPPLGGMNTEAFF. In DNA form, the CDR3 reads TGTGCCAGCTCACCACCATTGGGGGGGATGAACACTGAAGCTTTCTTT.

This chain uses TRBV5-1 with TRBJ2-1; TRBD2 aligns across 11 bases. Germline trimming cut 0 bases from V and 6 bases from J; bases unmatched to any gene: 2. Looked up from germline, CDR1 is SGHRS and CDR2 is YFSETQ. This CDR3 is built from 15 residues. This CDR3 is CASSLVAGGLNEQFF. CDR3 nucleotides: TGCGCCAGCAGCTTGGTAGCGGGGGGGCTCAATGAGCAGTTCTTC.

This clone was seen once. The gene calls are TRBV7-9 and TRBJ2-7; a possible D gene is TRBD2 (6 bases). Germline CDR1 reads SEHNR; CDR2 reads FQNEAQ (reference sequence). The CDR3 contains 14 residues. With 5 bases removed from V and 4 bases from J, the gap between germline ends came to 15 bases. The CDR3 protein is CASSQSGGGYEQYF. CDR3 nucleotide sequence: TGTGCCAGCAGCCAGTCCGGGGGTGGGTACGAGCAGTACTTC.

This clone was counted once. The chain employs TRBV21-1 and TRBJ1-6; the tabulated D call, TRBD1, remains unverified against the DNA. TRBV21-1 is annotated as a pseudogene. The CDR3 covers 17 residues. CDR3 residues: CASSGTETMLNYSPLHF. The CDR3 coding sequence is TGTGCCAGTTCCGGGACAGAGACAATGCTTAACTATTCACCCCTCCACTTT.

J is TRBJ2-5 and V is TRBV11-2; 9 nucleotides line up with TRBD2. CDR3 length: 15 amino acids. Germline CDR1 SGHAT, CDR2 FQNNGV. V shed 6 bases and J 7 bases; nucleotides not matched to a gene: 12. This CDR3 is CASSRQIAGDLTQYF. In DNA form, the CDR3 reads TGTGCCAGCAGTCGACAGATAGCGGGGGACCTGACCCAGTACTTC.

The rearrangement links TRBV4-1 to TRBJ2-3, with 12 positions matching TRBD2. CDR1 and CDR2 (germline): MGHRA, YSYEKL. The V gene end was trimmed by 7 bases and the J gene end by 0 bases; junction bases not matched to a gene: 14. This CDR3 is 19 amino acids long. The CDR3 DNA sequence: TGCGCCAGCAAACCCCTAGCGGGGGGGCGTCGAGGGAGCACAGATACGCAGTATTTT. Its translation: CASKPLAGGRRGSTDTQYF.

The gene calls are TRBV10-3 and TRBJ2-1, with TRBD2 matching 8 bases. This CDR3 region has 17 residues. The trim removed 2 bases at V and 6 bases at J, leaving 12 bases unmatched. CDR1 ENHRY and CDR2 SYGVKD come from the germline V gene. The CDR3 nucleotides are TGTGCCATCAGTGAGATTCTCAGCGGGGGTTGGGTCAATGAGCAGTTCTTC. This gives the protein CAISEILSGGWVNEQFF.

In nucleotides, the CDR3 is TGTGCCAGCAGCCAAGATAGTCGAGTGGGACAGGGCTCTGGGGCCAACGTCCTGACTTTC. It specifies CASSQDSRVGQGSGANVLTF. The gene calls are TRBV14 and TRBJ2-6; 9 positions match TRBD1. CDR1 and CDR2 from the germline V gene are SGHDN and FVKESK. V shed 0 bases, J shed 0 bases, and the junction held 9 bases outside the gene matches. The CDR3 consists of 20 residues.

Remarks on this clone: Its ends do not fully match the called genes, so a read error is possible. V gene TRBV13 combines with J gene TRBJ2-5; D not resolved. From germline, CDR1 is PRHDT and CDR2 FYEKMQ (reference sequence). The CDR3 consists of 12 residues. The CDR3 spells CASSRYQEAQYF. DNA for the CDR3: TGTGCCAGCAGCCGATACCAAGAGGCCCAGTACTTC.

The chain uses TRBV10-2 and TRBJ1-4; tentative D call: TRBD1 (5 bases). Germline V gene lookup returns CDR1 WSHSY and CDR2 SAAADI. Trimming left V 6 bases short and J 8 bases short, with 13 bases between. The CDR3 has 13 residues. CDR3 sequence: CASSGGVGEKLFF. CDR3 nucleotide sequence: TGCGCCAGCAGCGGAGGGGTGGGGGAAAAACTGTTTTTT.

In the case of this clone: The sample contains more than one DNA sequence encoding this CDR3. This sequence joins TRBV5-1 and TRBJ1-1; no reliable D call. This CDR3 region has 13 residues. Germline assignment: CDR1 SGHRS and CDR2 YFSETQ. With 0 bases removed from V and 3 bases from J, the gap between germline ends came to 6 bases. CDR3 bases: TGCGCCAGCAGCTTGGGGCAGGACACTGAAGCTTTCTTT. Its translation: CASSLGQDTEAFF. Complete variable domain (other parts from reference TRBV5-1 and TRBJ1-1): KAGVTQTPRYLIKTRGQQVTLSCSPISGHRSVSWYQQTPGQGLQFLFEYFSETQRNKGNFPGRFSGRQFSNSRSEMNVSTLELGDSALYLCASSLGQDTEAFFGQGTRLTVV.

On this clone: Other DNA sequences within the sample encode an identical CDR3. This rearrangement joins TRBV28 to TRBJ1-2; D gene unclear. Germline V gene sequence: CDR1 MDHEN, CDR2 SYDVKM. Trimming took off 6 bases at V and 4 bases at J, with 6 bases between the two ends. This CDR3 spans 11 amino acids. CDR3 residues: CASRAPYGYTF. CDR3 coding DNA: TGTGCCAGCAGGGCCCCCTATGGCTACACCTTC.

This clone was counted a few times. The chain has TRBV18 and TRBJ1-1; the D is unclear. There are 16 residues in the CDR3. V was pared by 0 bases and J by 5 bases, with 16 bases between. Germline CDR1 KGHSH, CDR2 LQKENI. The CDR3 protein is CASSPPERVRLTEAFF. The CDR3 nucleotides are TGTGCCAGCTCACCACCGGAGCGGGTCAGGCTAACTGAAGCTTTCTTT.